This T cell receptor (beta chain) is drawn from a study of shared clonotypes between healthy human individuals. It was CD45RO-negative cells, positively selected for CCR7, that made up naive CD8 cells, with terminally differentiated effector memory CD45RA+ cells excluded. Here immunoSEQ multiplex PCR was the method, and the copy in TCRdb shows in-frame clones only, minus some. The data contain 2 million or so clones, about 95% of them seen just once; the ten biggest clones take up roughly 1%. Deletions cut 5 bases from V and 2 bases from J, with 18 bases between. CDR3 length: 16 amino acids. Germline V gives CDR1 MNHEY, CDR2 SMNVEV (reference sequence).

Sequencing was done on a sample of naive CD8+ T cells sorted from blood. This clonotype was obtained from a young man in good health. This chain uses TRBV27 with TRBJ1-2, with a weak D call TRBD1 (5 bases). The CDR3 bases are TGTGCCAGCAGTCCGAGCCAAGGGGAATTGAACTATGGCTACACCTTC. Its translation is CASSPSQGELNYGYTF.